This TCR beta chain was identified in a study of shared clonotypes between healthy human individuals. Assay: immunoSEQ multiplex PCR; the TCRdb copy retains only in-frame clones and omits some. The table shows millions of clones, with just over 90% occurring only once. The junction had 4 bases not matched to a gene; V was cut back by 4 bases and J by 4 bases. This CDR3 has 15 residues. Germline CDR1 SGHNT, CDR2 YYREEE (reference sequence). This receptor was identified in a man aged 18 to 30 in good health. This chain connects TRBV5-4 to TRBJ2-2; 10 bases agree with TRBD1. Sequenced input: naive CD4+ T cells sorted from blood. Subset indicated: CD45RA+ positively selected. CDR3 in amino acids: CASSPGQGSTGELFF. CDR3 bases: TGTGCCAGCAGCCCGGGACAGGGGTCCACCGGGGAGCTGTTTTTT.